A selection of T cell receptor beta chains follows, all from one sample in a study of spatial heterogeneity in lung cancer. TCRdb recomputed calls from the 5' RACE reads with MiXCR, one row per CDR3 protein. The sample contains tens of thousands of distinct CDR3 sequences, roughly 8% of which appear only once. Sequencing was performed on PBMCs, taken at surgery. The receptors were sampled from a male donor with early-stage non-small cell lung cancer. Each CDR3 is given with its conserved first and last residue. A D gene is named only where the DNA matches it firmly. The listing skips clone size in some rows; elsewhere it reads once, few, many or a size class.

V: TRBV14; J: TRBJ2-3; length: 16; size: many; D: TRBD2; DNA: TGTGCCAGCAGCCCCTATCTAGCGGGGGGCACAGATACGCAGTATTTT; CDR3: CASSPYLAGGTDTQYF
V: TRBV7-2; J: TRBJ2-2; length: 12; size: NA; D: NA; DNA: TGTGCCAGCAGTTTCGGACAGGGGGAGCTGTTTTTT; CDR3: CASSFGQGELFF
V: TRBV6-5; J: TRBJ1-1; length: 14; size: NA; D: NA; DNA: TGTGCCAGCAGTGTACTAAGGATGAACACTGAAGCTTTCTTT; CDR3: CASSVLRMNTEAFF
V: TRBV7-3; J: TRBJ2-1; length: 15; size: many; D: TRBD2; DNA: TGTGCCAGCAGCCCCTGGACTAGCGGGGGGAATGAGCAGTTCTTC; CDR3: CASSPWTSGGNEQFF
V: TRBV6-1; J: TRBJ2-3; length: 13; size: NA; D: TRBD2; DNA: TGTGCCAGCAGTGAGGGACTAGCAGATACGCAGTATTTT; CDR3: CASSEGLADTQYF
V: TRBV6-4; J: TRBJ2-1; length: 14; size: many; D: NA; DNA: TGTGCCAGCAGTGTGGTCGGGGGCCACAATGAGCAGTTCTTC; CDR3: CASSVVGGHNEQFF
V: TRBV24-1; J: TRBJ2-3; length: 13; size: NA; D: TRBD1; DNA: TGTGCCACCAGTGGGACAGGGTTAGATACGCAGTATTTT; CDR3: CATSGTGLDTQYF
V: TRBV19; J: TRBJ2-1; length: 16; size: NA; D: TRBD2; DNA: TGTGCCAGTAGTATAGACGTAGCGGGCTCCTACAATGAGCAGTTCTTC; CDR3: CASSIDVAGSYNEQFF
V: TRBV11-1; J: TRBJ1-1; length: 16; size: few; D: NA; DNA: TGTGCCAGCAGCCCAGGGACTGTACCCCGGGCCACTGAAGCTTTCTTT; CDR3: CASSPGTVPRATEAFF
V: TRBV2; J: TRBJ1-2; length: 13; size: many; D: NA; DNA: TGTGCCAGCAGTGAATTGGACCGGTATGGCTACACCTTC; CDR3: CASSELDRYGYTF
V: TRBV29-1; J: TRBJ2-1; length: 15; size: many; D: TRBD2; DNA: TGCAGCGTTGAAGCGGGGGTCCTAGCGGGAAGTGAGCAGTTCTTC; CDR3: CSVEAGVLAGSEQFF
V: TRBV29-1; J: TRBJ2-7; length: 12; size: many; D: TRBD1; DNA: TGCAGCGCCGGGGACAGGGAATTCGAGCAGTACTTC; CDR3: CSAGDREFEQYF
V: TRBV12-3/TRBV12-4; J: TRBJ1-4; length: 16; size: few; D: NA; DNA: TGTGCCAGCAGTTTAGGCGCTGGGACCACTAATGAAAAACTGTTTTTT; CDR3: CASSLGAGTTNEKLFF
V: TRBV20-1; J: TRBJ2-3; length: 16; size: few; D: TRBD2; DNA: TGCAGTGCTTCCTTTAGTGAGCGGGGGCTCACAGATACGCAGTATTTT; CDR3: CSASFSERGLTDTQYF
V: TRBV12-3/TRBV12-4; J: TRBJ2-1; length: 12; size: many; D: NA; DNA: TGTGCCAGCAGTTTAATGTACAATGAGCAGTTCTTC; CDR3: CASSLMYNEQFF
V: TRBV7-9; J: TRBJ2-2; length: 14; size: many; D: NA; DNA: TGTGCCAGCAGCATGGACAGCGTGCCCGGGGAGCTGTTTTTT; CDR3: CASSMDSVPGELFF
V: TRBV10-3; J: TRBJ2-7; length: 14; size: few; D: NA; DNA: TGTGCCATCAGTGAGGGGACATACTCCTACGAGCAGTACTTC; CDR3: CAISEGTYSYEQYF
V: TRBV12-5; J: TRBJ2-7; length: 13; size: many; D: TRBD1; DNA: TGTGCTAGTGTCCGGACAGGGGGCGACGAGCAGTACTTC; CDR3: CASVRTGGDEQYF
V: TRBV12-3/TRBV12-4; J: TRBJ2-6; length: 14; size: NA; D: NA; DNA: TGTGCCAGCAGTTTCAGGTCTGCTCCTACCGTCCTGACTTTC; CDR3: CASSFRSAPTVLTF
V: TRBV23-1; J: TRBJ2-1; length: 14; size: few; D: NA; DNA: TGCGCCAGCATGGTAGAAAATTCTTACAATGAGCAGTTCTTC; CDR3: CASMVENSYNEQFF
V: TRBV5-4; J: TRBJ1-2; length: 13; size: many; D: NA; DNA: TGTGCCAGCAGCTTGCGACAGTCTTATGGCTACACCTTC; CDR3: CASSLRQSYGYTF
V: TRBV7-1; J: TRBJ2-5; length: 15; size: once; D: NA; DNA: TGTGCCAGCAGCCCCTGGGGGGGGGCGGGGGAGACCCAGTACTTC; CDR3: CASSPWGGAGETQYF
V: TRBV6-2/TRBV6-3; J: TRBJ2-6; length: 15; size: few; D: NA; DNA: TGTGCCAGCAGCCCGACAGGCTCTGGGGCCAACGTCCTGACTTTC; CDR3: CASSPTGSGANVLTF
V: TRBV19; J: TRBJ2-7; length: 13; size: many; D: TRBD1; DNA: TGTGCCAGTCAGGACAGGGGGACCTACGAGCAGTACTTC; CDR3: CASQDRGTYEQYF
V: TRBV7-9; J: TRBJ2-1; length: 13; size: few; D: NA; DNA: TGTGCCTCCGGGCAGGGGACCGTTACTGAGCAGTTCTTC; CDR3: CASGQGTVTEQFF
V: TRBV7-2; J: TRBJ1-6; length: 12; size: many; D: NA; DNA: TGTGCCAGCGGACCGTATAATTCACCCCTCCACTTT; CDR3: CASGPYNSPLHF
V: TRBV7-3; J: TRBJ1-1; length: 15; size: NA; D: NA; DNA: TGTGCCAGCAGCTCAAGCACCCCGGGGGACACTGAAGCTTTCTTT; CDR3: CASSSSTPGDTEAFF
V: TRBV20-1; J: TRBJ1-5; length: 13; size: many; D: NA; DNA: TGCAGTGCTCGTACTAACCAGAATCAGCCCCAGCATTTT; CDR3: CSARTNQNQPQHF
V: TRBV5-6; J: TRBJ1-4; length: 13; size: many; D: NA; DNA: TGTGCCAGCAGCTCAAGGACAGTCGAAAAACTGTTTTTT; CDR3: CASSSRTVEKLFF